The source of this TCR beta chain is a study of identical twins. Healthy Caucasian individuals made up all the donors. In this sample, this clonotype turned up a few times. Trimming removed 3 bases from V and 1 base from J; junction bases left unmatched: 7. Germline CDR1 and CDR2: SGHAT and FQNNGV. The CDR3 runs to 18 residues. From the 5' RACE reads, TCRdb called clonotypes with MiXCR, one entry per CDR3 protein. The sample includes about 720,000 distinct CDR3 sequences, about 18% of them seen just once. The same specimen was also included in a second study, on T cells expressing NK-cell markers. That study reports: Several experiments employed an anti-gamma-delta TCR antibody to confine sorting to alpha-beta TCR T cells. The CD3+CD56-NKG2C+ fraction of a few donors was also led by these clonotypes.

This receptor was obtained from a woman between 18 and 29 years old in good health. This chain connects TRBV11-2 to TRBJ2-1, with 12 nucleotides matching TRBD2. The sequencing sample was made of PBMCs. Here the CDR3 reads CASSFRRLAGASYNEQFF. CDR3 bases: TGTGCCAGCAGCTTCCGCCGACTAGCGGGAGCATCCTACAATGAGCAGTTCTTC.